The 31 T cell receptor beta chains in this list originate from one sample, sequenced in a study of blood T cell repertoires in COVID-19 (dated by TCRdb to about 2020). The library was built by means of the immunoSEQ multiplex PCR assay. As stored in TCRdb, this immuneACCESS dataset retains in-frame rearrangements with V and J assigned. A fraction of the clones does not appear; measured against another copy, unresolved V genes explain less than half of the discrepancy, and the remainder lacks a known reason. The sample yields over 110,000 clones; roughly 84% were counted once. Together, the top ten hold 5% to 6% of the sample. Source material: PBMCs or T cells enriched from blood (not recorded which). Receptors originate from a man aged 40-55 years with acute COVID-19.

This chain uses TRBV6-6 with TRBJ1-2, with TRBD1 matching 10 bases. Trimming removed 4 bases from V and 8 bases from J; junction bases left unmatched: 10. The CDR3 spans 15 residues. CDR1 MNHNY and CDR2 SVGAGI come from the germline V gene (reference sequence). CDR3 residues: CASSSDRGQIGGYTF. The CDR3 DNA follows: TGTGCCAGCAGTTCCGACAGGGGGCAAATCGGCGGCTACACCTTC.

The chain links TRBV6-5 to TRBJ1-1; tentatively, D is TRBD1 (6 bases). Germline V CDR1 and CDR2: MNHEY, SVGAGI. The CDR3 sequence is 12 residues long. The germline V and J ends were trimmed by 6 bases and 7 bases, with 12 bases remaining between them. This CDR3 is CASSLGGVEAFF. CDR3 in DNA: TGTGCCAGCAGCCTAGGGGGAGTTGAAGCTTTCTTT.

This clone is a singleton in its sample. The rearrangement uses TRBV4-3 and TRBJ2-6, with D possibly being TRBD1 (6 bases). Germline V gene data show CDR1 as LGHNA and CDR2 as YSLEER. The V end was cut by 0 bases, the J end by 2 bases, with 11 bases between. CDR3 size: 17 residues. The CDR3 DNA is TGCGCCAGCAGCCAAGAGTACAGGGCAGCTGGGGCCAACGTCCTGACTTTC. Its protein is CASSQEYRAAGANVLTF.

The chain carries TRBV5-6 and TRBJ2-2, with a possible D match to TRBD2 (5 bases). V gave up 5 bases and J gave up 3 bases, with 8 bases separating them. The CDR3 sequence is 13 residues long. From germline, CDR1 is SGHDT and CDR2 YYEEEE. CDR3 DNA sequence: TGTGCCAGCAGAACTAGTTACACCGGGGAGCTGTTTTTT. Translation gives CASRTSYTGELFF.

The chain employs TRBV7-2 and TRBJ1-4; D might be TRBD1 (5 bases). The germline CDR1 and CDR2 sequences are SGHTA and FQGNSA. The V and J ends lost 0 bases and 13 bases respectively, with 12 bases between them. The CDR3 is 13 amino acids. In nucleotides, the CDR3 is TGTGCCAGCAGCTTAGCCAAGACCGGGGGACTGTTTTTT. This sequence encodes CASSLAKTGGLFF.

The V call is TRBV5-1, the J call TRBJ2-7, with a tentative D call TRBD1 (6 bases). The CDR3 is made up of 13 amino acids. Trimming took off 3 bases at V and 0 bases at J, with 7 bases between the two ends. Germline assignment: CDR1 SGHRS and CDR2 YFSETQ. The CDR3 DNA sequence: TGCGCCAGCAGCTGGGGGCCCTCCTACGAGCAGTACTTC. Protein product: CASSWGPSYEQYF.

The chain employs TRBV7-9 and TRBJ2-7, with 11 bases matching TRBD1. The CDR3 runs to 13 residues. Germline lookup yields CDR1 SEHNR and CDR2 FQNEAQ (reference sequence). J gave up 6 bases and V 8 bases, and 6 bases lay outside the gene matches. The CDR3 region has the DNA TGTGCCAGCCAGGGACAGGGGGAAGGCGAGCAGTACTTC. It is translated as CASQGQGEGEQYF.

Written as DNA, the CDR3 is TGTGCCAGCAGCCAGGTTTCCTACGAGCAGTACTTC. This translates into CASSQVSYEQYF. The chain combines TRBV28 with TRBJ2-7; the D is unclear. This CDR3 is 12 amino acids long. V was cut by 6 bases and J by 1 base, with 7 bases left in between. The germline V gene has CDR1 MDHEN and CDR2 SYDVKM.

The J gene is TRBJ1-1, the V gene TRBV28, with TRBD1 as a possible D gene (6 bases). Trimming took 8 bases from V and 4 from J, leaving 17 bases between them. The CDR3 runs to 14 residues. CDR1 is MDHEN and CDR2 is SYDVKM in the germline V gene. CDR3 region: CASLLRGGSTEAFF. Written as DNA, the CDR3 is TGTGCCAGCTTACTCAGGGGAGGGAGCACTGAAGCTTTCTTT. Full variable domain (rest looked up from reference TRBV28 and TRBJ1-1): DVKVTQSSRYLVKRTGEKVFLECVQDMDHENMFWYRQDPGLGLRLIYFSYDVKMKEKGDIPEGYSVSREKKERFSLILESASTNQTSMYLCASLLRGGSTEAFFGQGTRLTVV.

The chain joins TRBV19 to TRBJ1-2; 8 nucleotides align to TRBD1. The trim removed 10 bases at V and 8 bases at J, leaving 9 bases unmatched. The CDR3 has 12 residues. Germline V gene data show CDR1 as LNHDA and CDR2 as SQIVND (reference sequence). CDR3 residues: CAILTGESGYTF. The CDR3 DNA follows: TGTGCCATTTTGACAGGGGAAAGCGGCTACACCTTC.

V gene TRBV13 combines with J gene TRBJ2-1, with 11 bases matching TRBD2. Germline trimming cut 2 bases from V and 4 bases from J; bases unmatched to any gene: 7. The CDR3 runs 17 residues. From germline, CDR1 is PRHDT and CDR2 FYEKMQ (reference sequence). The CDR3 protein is CASSLLVTSGIYNEQFF. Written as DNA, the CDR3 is TGTGCCAGCAGCTTACTAGTGACTAGCGGGATTTACAATGAGCAGTTCTTC.

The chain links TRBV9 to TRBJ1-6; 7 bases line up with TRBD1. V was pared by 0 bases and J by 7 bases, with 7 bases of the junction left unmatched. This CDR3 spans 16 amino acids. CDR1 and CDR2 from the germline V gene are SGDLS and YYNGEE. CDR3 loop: CASSVGQGVGNSPLHF. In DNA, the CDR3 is TGTGCCAGCAGCGTAGGTCAGGGGGTCGGGAATTCACCCCTCCACTTT. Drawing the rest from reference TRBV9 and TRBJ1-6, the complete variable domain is DSGVTQTPKHLITATGQRVTLRCSPRSGDLSVYWYQQSLDQGLQFLIQYYNGEERAKGNILERFSAQQFPDLHSELNLSSLELGDSALYFCASSVGQGVGNSPLHFGNGTRLTVT.

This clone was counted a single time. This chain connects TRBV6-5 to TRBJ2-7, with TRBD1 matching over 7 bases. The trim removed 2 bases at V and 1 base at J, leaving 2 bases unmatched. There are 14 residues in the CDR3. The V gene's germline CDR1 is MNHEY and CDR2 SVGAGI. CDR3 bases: TGTGCCAGCAGTTACGAGACAGGGTCCTACGAGCAGTACTTC. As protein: CASSYETGSYEQYF.

The CDR3 coding sequence is TGCGCCAGCAGCGAAAACGCGCTAGGAGTGGCCAATGAGCAGTTCTTC. Translated: CASSENALGVANEQFF. The V call is TRBV5-1, the J call TRBJ2-1; D is unclear. The germline V and J ends were trimmed by 4 bases and 6 bases, with 20 bases remaining between them. Looked up from germline, CDR1 is SGHRS and CDR2 is YFSETQ. This CDR3 comprises 16 residues.

CDR3 amino acids: CASSAQGAPTGELFF. CDR3 in DNA: TGTGCCAGTAGTGCACAGGGGGCGCCGACCGGGGAGCTGTTTTTT. The chain links TRBV19 to TRBJ2-2; TRBD1 matches at 9 bases. CDR3 size: 15 residues. Per the germline V gene, CDR1 is LNHDA and CDR2 is SQIVND (reference sequence). V was clipped by 5 bases and J by 5 bases; unmatched bases: 6.

The CDR3 nucleotides read TGTGCCAGCAGTTTATCTTGGGGGGTTGGCTACGAGCAGTACTTC. Translation: CASSLSWGVGYEQYF. This rearrangement joins TRBV28 to TRBJ2-7; tentative D call: TRBD2 (6 bases). V was clipped by 1 base and J by 3 bases, with 13 bases between them. From germline, CDR1 is MDHEN and CDR2 SYDVKM. This CDR3 contains 15 residues.

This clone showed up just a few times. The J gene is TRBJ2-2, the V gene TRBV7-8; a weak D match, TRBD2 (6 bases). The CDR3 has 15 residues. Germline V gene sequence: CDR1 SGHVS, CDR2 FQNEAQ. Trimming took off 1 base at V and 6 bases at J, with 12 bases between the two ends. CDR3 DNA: TGTGCCAGCAGCTTAGTCGGAGGGCTTTCCGGGGAGCTGTTTTTT. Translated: CASSLVGGLSGELFF.

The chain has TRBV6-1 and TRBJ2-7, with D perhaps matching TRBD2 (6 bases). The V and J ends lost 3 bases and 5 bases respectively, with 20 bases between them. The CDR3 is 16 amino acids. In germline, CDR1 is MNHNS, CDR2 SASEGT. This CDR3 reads CASSEVRLDPPHEQYF. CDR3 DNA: TGTGCCAGCAGTGAGGTTCGACTAGATCCCCCTCACGAGCAGTACTTC.

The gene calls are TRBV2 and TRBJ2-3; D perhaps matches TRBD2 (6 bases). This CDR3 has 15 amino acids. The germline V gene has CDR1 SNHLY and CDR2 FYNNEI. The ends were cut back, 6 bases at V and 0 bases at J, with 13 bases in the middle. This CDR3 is CASSPGSLSTDTQYF. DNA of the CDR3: TGTGCCAGCAGCCCCGGGAGTCTTAGCACAGATACGCAGTATTTT.

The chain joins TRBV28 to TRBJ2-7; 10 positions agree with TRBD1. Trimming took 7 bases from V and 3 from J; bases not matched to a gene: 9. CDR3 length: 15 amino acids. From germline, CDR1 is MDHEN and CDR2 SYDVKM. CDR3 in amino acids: CASTTPGQGLYEQYF. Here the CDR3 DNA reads TGTGCCAGCACCACCCCGGGACAGGGGCTCTACGAGCAGTACTTC.

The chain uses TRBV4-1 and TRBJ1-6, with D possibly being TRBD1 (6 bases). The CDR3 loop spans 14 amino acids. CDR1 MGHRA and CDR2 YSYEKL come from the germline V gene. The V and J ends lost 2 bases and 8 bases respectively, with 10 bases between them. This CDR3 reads CASSQTDSYSPLHF. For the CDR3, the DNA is TGCGCCAGCAGCCAAACGGACAGTTATTCACCCCTCCACTTT.

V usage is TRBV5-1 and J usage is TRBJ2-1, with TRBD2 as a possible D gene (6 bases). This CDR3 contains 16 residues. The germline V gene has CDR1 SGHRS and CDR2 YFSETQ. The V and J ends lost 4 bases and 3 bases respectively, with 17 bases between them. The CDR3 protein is CASSPRERALYNEQFF. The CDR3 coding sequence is TGCGCCAGCAGCCCCAGAGAGCGGGCTCTCTACAATGAGCAGTTCTTC.

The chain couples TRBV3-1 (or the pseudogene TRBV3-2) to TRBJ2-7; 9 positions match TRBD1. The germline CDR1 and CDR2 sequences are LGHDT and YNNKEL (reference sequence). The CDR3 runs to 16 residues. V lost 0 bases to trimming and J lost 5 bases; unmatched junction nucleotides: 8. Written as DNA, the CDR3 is TGTGCCAGCAGCCAAGATGGACAGGGGCCTCCCAACGAGCAGTACTTC. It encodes CASSQDGQGPPNEQYF.

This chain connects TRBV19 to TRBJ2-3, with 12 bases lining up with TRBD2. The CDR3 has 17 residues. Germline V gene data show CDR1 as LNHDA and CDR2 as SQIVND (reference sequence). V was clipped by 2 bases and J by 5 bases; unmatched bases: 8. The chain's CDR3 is CASSIILAGGPKDTQYF. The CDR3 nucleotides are TGTGCCAGTAGTATAATCCTAGCGGGAGGGCCGAAAGATACGCAGTATTTT.

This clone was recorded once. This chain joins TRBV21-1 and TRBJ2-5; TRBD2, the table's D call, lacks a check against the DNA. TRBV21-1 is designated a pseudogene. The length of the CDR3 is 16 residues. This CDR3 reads CASSKSEGTPHQTQYF. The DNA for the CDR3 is TGTGCCAGCAGCAAATCCGAGGGGACTCCTCACCAGACCCAGTACTTC.

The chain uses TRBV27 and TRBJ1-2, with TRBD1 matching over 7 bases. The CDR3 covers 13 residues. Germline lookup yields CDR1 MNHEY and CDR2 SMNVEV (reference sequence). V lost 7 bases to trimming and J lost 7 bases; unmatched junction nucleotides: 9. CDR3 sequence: CASKETGYPGYTF. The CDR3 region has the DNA TGTGCCAGCAAGGAGACAGGGTATCCTGGCTACACCTTC.

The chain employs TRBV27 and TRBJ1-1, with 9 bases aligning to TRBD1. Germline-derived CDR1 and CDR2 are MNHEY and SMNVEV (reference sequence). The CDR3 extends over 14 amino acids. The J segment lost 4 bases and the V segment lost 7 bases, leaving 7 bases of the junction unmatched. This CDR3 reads CASNSGTGITEAFF. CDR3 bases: TGTGCCAGCAATTCCGGGACAGGGATCACTGAAGCTTTCTTT.

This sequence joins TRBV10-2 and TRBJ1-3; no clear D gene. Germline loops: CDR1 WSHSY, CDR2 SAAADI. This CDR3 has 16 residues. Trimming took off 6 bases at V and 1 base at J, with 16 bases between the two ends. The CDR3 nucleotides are TGCGCCAGCAGCCGATCCTACAGAGTATCTGGAAACACCATATATTTT. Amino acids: CASSRSYRVSGNTIYF.

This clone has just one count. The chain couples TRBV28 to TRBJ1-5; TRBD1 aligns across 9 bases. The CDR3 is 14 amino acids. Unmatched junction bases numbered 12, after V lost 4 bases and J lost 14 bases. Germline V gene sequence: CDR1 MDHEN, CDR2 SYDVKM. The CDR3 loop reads CASSSTGTGLREHF. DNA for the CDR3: TGTGCCAGCAGTTCCACCGGGACAGGGCTCAGAGAGCATTTT. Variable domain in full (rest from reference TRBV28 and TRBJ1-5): DVKVTQSSRYLVKRTGEKVFLECVQDMDHENMFWYRQDPGLGLRLIYFSYDVKMKEKGDIPEGYSVSREKKERFSLILESASTNQTSMYLCASSSTGTGLREHFGDGTRLSIL.

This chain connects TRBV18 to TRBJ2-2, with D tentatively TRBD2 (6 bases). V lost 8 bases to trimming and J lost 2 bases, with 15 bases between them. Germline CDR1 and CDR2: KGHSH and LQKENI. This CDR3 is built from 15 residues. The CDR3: CASHGGLENTGELFF. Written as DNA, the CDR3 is TGTGCCAGCCACGGAGGGTTGGAAAACACCGGGGAGCTGTTTTTT.

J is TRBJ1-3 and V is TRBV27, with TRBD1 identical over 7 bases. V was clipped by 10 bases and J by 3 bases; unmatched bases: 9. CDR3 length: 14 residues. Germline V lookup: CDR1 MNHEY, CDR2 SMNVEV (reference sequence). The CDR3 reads CATPRTGNGNTIYF. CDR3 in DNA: TGTGCCACTCCGAGGACAGGAAATGGAAACACCATATATTTT.